Detailed here is one TCR beta chain. This clone was counted once. There is no known antigen for this receptor. No qualities accompany the bases; no much larger clone lies one base away. These data originate in a study of cytomegalovirus exposure and HLA in healthy donors (dated by TCRdb to 2015 to 2018). Study-wide context: According to an earlier analysis of 587 of the donors, roughly 180 million T cells yielded some 120 million unique TCR beta sequences and about 300 Gb of sequence data. An early release that covered 640 HLA-typed donors contained approximately 300 gigabases of sequencing data and around 85 million unique TCR sequences. Of the roughly 390 genotyped donors, 65% to 90% fell in the genetic ancestry cluster associated with self-reported Caucasian donors. The aim of the study was to test whether cataloging public T cell receptors could identify signatures of past pathogen exposure. The study used immunosequencing to profile the T cell repertoires of approximately 640 subjects and linked those repertoires to cytomegalovirus serostatus. In addition to the first cohort of about 650 subjects, a separate validation cohort of 120 different subjects was used. The study combined high-throughput TCR immunosequencing, statistical association of individual TCRs with disease status, and machine learning to predict cytomegalovirus infection status. In a later analysis, previously published TCR beta repertoires from 666 donors were re-analyzed and high-resolution HLA genotyping was added so that TCR occurrence patterns could be studied. Rather than drawing on any new phenotypic data, the later analysis identified candidate immune exposures from TCR beta sequences and the way those sequences occurred across donors. To decide whether each TCR beta V gene segment behaved as functional or pseudogenic, an earlier analysis of some 600 of the donors relied on high-throughput TCR beta sequencing. Donor age, sex, ethnicity and CMV serostatus were compiled together with the repertoire data. Genome-wide SNP genotypes for about three fifths of the roughly 670 donors were used in a later genetic analysis, which treated that subset as a discovery cohort. All discovery cohort repertoires had been generated using a single sequencing platform. HLA typing covered class I and class II loci at four-digit resolution. The number of typed donors differed by locus: about 620-630 for A, B, C, DRB1 and DQB1; 500 to 550 for DQA1; 606 for DPA1; and around 470 for DPB1. Because of strong linkage in the cohort, four or five DR-DQ haplotypes were treated as single units for association and clustering. Across some 400 genotyped donors of the cohort, an average of roughly 250,000 unique TCR beta nucleotide sequences per donor were sequenced, and 15% to 20% of those sequences were non-productive.

The CDR1 and CDR2 encoded by the germline V gene (reference sequence) are SGHNT and YYREEE. Its CDR3 holds 12 amino acids, cysteine through phenylalanine. Just the 36-base CDR3 DNA is kept, in frame starting at base 1. V drops 9 bases and J drops 5 bases, leaving 14 bases in between. Points the paper makes about the study in general: In a later analysis, HLA-associated TCR beta chains showed more clonal expansion and lower generation probabilities than non-associated chains that were equally common. Sequencing depth was assumed to be roughly uniform across donors in the presence/absence analyses, though that assumption may not hold. A later analysis found that most CMV-associated TCR beta chains appeared HLA-restricted, with HLA associations seemingly driven largely by CMV exposure. Specific HLA alleles were associated with some 15,000 TCR beta sequences at a false discovery rate of 0.05 in a later analysis. A cluster of highly shared sequence variants was judged likely to represent a technical artifact of the sequencing pipeline. When HLA alleles, especially DR and DQ, strongly co-occurred, TCR associations were difficult to assign to individual alleles. In a later genetic analysis, a missense DCLRE1C variant was associated with V-gene and J-gene trimming of TCR beta chains, and the association was replicated in an independent cohort. A later analysis found that TCR association rates varied across HLA loci, with DRB1 alleles showing the most associated TCRs and HLA-C alleles the fewest. Compared with the roughly 710-donor mean, donors in an Asian-associated ancestry cluster had fewer N-insertions in productive TCRs, according to a later genetic analysis. A further reported finding was that TCR beta sequences accurately predicted the HLA-A and HLA-B alleles for most subjects in the first cohort. The study listed 170 or so TCR beta chains as associated with cytomegalovirus. Linkage disequilibrium might explain the correlated functional status among segregating V segments, but an unknown experimental factor could not be excluded. HLA typing was unavailable for some donors at each locus, so association tests used only the typed subset. Only TCR beta chains were sequenced in this cohort, and the absence of alpha or paired-chain data limited detectable features. Most TCR sequences were seen in very few donors, while some public TCRs were found in many individuals. It was suggested by the authors that the approach could potentially be generalized to other disease states and immunological phenotypes. The only immune exposure information available for the cohort was CMV serostatus. A few of the identified cytomegalovirus-associated TCR beta chains were confirmed in vitro to be specific for cytomegalovirus antigens. Cytomegalovirus status was reported to be diagnosed by the classifier with high specificity and sensitivity in both the original and validation cohorts. A later analysis reported that several top co-occurrence clusters appeared linked to parvovirus B19, influenza, CMV and Epstein-Barr virus. Because counts were too low, seventeen rarely observed V segments, including chromosome 9 orphons, were excluded from the earlier analysis of fewer than 650 of the donors. An earlier analysis of around 600 of the donors showed that most TCR beta V segments appeared in productive rearrangements either about 87% or about 30% of the time, which broadly matched IMGT annotations. Some IMGT-functional V segments, including TRBV6-2 and TRBV6-3, could not be told apart with the 87-base-pair reads, so those segments were excluded.

The cohort consisted of more than 650 healthy bone marrow donors. Cohort members were all nominally healthy when sampled, although unrecorded immune exposures were likely present. The donor tested CMV seronegative and was one of the 352 seronegative cohort members. Each donor provided a peripheral blood sample, and peripheral blood mononuclear cells were used for TCR beta sequencing. The Qiagen DNeasy Blood Extraction Kit was used to extract genomic DNA from the blood cell samples. Libraries were prepared through the immunoSEQ multiplex PCR assay. For the multiplex PCR, a mixture combining 60 forward primers for TCR Vbeta segments and 13 reverse primers for TCR Jbeta segments was used. The CDR3 region of rearranged TCR beta genes was amplified from genomic DNA by a multiplex PCR assay. Amplified TCR beta libraries were sequenced as 87-base-pair reads on the Illumina HiSeq System. The published analysis was carried out like this. A later analysis counted approximately 76 million unique TCR beta chains across the 550 to 750 repertoires, and around 9.9 million of these chains were shared by at least two donors. Raw reads were error-corrected and collapsed into unique sequences by a nearest-neighbor algorithm in which closely related sequences were merged to remove PCR and sequencing errors. Alignment of CDR3 sequences to IMGT reference sequences was used to assign V, D and J gene segments. For a sequence to be retained, a match of at least six nucleotides to both a V gene segment and a J gene segment was required. Rearrangements were called productive when the CDR3 lacked stop codons and stayed in frame with V and J; all others were non-productive. Following IMGT convention, CDR3 was defined as the stretch from the second conserved V-encoded cysteine to the conserved J-encoded phenylalanine. The earlier analysis of about 560 of the donors excluded any sequence lacking an unambiguous match to a single V gene segment. In an earlier analysis of approximately 590 of the donors, V segments were called functional above 56.7% productive rearrangements and were called segregating when the between-donor standard deviation exceeded 5%. A statistical classification framework was built to diagnose cytomegalovirus status from the catalog of TCR beta chain sequences. V and J gene assignment, in a later analysis, came from comparing TCR nucleotide sequences with IMGT/GENE-DB human TR gene sequences. Using the TCRdist pipeline, a later analysis assigned CDR3 sequences along with most-parsimonious VDJ recombination scenarios. In a later analysis, each TCR beta chain was defined by its CDR3 amino acid sequence together with its V-gene family, and reads lacking a unique V-gene family were excluded. In a later analysis, 550 to 650 highly shared, low-generation-probability nucleotide sequences were removed to address suspected cross-contamination and a sequencing artifact. A later analysis calculated a clonal expansion index for each public chain from normalized within-repertoire ranks of inferred template counts. Generation probabilities in a later analysis came from a VDJ recombination model fitted to out-of-frame rearrangements, and those results were checked against IGoR. In a later analysis, hypergeometric tests were used to score TCR-TCR, TCR-HLA and TCR-CMV co-occurrence, with a repertoire-size bias correction applied to TCR pairs. False discovery rates were estimated in a later analysis by permuting HLA or CMV assignments 20 times. In a later analysis, co-occurring TCRs were grouped with DBSCAN, and TCRdist sequence similarity was added when clustering was performed within HLA-allele-positive subsets. Repertoires with fewer than 30,000 or more than 120,000 public chains, plus five repertoires with anomalous nucleotide sharing, were excluded from co-occurrence clustering. TCRdb provides this immuneACCESS table in a form limited to in-frame rearrangements. Some clones are lacking; in checked studies, under half of them reflect an unresolved V gene, and why the rest are absent is not known. Clonal size and the V and J genes are those of that table, whereas D and trimming came from the DNA. The sample profile shows more than 45,000 clones; almost 85% of them were found once. 2.9% of the sample lies in the top ten.

The TCR comes from a man aged 50-60 years in good health and CMV-seronegative. Rearrangement joined TRBV5-4 to TRBJ1-2; the D segment could be TRBD1, given 5 matching bases. The source material was PBMCs. CDR3 region: CATRSGTYGYTF. The nucleotides are TGTGCCACCAGATCCGGGACTTATGGCTACACCTTC.